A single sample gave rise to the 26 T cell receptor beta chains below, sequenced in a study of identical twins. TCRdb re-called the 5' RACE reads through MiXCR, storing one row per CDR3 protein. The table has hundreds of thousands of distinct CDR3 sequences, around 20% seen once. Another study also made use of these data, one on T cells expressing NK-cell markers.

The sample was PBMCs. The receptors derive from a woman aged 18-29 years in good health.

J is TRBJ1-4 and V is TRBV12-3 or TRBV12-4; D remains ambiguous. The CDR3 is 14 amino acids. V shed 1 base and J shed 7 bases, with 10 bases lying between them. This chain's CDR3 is CASSLGGLSEKLFF. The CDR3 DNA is TGTGCCAGCAGTTTAGGTGGCCTCAGTGAAAAACTGTTTTTT.

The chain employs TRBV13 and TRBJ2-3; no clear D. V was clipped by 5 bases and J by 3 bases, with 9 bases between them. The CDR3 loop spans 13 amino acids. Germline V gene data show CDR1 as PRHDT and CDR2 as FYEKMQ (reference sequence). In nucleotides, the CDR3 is TGTGCCAGCAGCGTAAAGGTAACAGATACGCAGTATTTT. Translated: CASSVKVTDTQYF.

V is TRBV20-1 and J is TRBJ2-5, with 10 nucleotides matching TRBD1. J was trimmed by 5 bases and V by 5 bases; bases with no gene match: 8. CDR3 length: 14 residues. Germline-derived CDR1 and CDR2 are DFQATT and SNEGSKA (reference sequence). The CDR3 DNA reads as TGCAGTGCTCGACAGGGGGCGCGCGGGGAGACCCAGTACTTC. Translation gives CSARQGARGETQYF.

CDR3 sequence reads: CASSLPPRGFPYGYTF. The CDR3 DNA reads TGTGCCAGCAGCTTGCCCCCCAGGGGTTTTCCCTATGGCTACACCTTC. J is TRBJ1-2 and V is TRBV5-6; possibly TRBD1 for D (6 bases). Looked up from germline, CDR1 is SGHDT and CDR2 is YYEEEE. CDR3 length equals 16 residues. V shed 1 base and J shed 4 bases, with 17 bases lying between them.

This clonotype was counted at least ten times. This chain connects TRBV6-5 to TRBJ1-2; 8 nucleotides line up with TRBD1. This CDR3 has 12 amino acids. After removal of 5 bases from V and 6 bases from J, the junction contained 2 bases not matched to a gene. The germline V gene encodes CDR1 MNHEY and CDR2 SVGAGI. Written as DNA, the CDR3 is TGTGCCAGCAGTACGGACAGGGATGGCTACACCTTC. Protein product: CASSTDRDGYTF.

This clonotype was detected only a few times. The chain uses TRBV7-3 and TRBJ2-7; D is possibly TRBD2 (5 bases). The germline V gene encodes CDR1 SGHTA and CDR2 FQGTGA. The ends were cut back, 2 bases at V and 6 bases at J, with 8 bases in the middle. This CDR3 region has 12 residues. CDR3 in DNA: TGTGCCAGCAGCTTACACGGAGGCGAGCAGTACTTC. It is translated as CASSLHGGEQYF.

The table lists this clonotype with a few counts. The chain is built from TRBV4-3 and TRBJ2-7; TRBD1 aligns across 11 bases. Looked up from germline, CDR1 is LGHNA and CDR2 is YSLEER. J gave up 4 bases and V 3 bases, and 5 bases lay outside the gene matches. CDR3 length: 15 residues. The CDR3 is CASSQGGQGVYEQYF. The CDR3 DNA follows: TGCGCCAGCAGCCAGGGGGGACAGGGGGTGTACGAGCAGTACTTC.

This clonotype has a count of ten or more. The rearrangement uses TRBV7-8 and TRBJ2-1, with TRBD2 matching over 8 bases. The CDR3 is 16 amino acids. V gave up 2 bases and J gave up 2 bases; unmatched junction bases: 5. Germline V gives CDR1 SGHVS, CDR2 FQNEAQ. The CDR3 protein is CASSLTRLATYNEQFF. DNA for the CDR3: TGTGCCAGCAGCTTAACGAGACTAGCGACCTACAATGAGCAGTTCTTC.

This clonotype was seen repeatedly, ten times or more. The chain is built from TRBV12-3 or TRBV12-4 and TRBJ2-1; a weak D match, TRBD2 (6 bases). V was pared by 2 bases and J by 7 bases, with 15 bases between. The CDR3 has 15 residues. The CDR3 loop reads CASSLKSGLRNEQFF. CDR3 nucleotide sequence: TGTGCCAGCAGTTTAAAATCGGGACTCCGAAATGAGCAGTTCTTC.

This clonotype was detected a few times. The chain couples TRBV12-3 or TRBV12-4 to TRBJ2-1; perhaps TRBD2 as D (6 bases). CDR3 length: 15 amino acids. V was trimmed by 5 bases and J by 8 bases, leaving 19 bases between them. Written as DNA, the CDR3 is TGTGCCAGCAGTCGACAGCCGGGAGCAGCCGATGAGCAGTTCTTC. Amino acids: CASSRQPGAADEQFF.

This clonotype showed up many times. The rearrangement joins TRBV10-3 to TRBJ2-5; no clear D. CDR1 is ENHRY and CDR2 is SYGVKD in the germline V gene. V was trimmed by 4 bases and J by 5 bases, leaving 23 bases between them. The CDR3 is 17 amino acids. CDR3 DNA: TGTGCCATCAGTGGGGGTTCAAGTAGAACCATGGGGGAGACCCAGTACTTC. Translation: CAISGGSSRTMGETQYF.

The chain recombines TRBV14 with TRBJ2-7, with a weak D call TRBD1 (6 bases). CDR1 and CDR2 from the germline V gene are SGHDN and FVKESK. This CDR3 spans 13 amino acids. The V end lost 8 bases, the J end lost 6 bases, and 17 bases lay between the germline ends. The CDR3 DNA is TGTGCCAGCGCCATACAGGGAGTAGGCGAGCAGTACTTC. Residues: CASAIQGVGEQYF. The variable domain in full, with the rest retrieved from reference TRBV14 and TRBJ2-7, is EAGVTQFPSHSVIEKGQTVTLRCDPISGHDNLYWYRRVMGKEIKFLLHFVKESKQDESGMPNNRFLAERTGGTYSTLKVQPAELEDSGVYFCASAIQGVGEQYFGPGTRLTVT.

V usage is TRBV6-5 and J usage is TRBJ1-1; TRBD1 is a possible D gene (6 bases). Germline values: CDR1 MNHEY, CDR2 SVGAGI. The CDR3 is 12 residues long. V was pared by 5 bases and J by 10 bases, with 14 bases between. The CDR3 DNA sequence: TGTGCCAGCAGTGGGGGGGGCTTGGGAGCTTTCTTT. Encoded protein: CASSGGGLGAFF.

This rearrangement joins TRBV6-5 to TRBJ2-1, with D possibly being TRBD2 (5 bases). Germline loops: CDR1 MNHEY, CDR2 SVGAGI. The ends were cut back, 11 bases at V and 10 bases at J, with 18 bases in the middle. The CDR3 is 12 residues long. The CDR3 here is CAVRGSFFEQFF. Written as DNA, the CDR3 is TGTGCCGTCCGGGGATCTTTTTTCGAGCAGTTCTTC.

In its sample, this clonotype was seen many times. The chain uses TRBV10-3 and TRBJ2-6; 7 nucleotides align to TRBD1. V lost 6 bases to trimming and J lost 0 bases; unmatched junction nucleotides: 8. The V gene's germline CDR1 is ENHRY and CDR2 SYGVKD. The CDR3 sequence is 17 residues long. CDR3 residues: CAISRQGRSSGANVLTF. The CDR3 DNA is TGTGCCATCAGCCGACAGGGCCGAAGCTCTGGGGCCAACGTCCTGACTTTC.

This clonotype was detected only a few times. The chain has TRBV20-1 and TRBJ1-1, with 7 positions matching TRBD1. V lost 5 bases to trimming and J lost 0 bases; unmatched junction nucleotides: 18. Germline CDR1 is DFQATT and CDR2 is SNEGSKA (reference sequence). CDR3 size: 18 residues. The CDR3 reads CSAGARRDRTKMNTEAFF. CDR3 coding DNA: TGCAGTGCTGGAGCAAGACGGGACAGAACAAAGATGAACACTGAAGCTTTCTTT.

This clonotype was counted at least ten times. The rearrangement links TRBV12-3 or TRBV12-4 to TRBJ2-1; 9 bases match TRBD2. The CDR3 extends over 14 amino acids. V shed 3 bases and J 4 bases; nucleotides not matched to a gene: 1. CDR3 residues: CASSFSGGYNEQFF. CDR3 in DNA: TGTGCCAGCAGTTTTAGCGGGGGTTACAATGAGCAGTTCTTC.

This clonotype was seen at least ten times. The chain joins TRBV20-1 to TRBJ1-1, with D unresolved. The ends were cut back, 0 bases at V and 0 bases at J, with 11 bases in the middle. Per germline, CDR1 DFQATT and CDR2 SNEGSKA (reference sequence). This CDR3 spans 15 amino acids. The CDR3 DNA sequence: TGCAGTGCTAGAGATTATCAGACCATGAACACTGAAGCTTTCTTT. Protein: CSARDYQTMNTEAFF.

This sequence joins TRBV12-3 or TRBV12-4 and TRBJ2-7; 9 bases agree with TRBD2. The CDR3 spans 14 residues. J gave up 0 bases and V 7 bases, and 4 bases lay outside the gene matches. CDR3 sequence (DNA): TGTGCCAGCAACCCGGGACTAGCCTCCTACGAGCAGTACTTC. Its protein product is CASNPGLASYEQYF.

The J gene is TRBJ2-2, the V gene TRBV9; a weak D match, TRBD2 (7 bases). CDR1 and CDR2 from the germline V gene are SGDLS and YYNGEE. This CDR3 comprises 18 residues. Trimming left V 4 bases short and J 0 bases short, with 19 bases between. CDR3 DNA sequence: TGTGCCAGCAGCAGCTTACAAAGGGAGGGGGCGAACACCGGGGAGCTGTTTTTT. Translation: CASSSLQREGANTGELFF.

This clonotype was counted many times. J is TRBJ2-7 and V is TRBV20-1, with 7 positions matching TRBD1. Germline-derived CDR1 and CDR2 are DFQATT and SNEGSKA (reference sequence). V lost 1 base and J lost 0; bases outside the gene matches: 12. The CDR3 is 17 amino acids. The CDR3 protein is CSARGPVGDRDSYEQYF. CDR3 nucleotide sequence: TGCAGTGCTAGAGGGCCGGTAGGAGACAGGGACTCCTACGAGCAGTACTTC.

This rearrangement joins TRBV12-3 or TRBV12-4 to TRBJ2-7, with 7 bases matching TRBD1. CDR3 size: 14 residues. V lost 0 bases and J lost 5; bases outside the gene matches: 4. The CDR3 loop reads CASSLATGFNEQYF. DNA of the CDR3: TGTGCCAGCAGTTTAGCGACAGGGTTCAACGAGCAGTACTTC.

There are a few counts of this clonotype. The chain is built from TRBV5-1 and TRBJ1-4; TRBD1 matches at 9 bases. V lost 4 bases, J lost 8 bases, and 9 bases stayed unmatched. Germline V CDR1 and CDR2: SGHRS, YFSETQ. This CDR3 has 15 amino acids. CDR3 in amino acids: CASSLWDRAGEKLFF. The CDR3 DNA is TGCGCCAGCAGCCTTTGGGACAGGGCAGGCGAAAAACTGTTTTTT. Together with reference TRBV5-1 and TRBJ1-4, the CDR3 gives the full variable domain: KAGVTQTPRYLIKTRGQQVTLSCSPISGHRSVSWYQQTPGQGLQFLFEYFSETQRNKGNFPGRFSGRQFSNSRSEMNVSTLELGDSALYLCASSLWDRAGEKLFFGSGTQLSVL.

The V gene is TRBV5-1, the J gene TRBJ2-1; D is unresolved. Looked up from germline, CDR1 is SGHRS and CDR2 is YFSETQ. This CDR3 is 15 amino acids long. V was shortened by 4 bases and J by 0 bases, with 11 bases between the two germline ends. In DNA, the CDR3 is TGCGCCAGCAGCCGTGTTAGGTCCTCCTACAATGAGCAGTTCTTC. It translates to CASSRVRSSYNEQFF.

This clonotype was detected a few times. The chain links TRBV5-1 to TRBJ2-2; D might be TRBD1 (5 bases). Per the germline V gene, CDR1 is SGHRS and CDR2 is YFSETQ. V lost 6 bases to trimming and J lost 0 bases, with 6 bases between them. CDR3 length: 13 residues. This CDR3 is CASIQANTGELFF. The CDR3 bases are TGCGCCAGCATACAGGCGAACACCGGGGAGCTGTTTTTT.

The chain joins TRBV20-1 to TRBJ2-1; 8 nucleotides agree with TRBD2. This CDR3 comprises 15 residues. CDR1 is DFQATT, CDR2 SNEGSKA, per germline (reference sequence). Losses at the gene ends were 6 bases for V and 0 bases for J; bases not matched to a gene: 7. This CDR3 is CSARERENSYNEQFF. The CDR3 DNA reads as TGCAGTGCACGCGAGCGGGAGAACTCCTACAATGAGCAGTTCTTC.